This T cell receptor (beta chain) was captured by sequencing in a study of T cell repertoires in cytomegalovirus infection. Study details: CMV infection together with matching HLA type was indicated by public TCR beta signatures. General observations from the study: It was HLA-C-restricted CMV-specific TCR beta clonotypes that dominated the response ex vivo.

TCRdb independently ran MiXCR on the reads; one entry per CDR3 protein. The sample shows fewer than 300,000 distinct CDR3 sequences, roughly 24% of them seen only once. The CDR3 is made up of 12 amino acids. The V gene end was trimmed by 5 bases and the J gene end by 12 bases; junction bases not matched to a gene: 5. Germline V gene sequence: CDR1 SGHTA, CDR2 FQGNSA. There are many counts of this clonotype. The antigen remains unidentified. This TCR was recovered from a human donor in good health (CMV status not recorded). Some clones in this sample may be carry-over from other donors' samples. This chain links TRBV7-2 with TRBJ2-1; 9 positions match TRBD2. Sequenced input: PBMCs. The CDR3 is CASSPSGGLQFF. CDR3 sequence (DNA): TGTGCCAGCAGCCCAAGCGGGGGGCTGCAGTTCTTC.